One sample yielded the 3 T cell receptor beta chains listed below, sequenced in a study of T-cell memory formation after mild COVID-19. MiXCR, applied by TCRdb to the 5' RACE reads, yields one record per CDR3 protein. The table shows about 260,000 distinct CDR3 sequences, with 16% occurring only once. Sequencing used PBMCs or a T cell subset sorted from them (not recorded which). The origin of the receptors is a man between 18 and 35 years old who had mild COVID-19 (a few samples of this study predate the infection). Cell type and time point are not known.

This rearrangement joins TRBV5-1 to TRBJ2-3; TRBD2 matches 8 bases. This CDR3 is built from 15 residues. The germline V gene has CDR1 SGHRS and CDR2 YFSETQ. V shed 7 bases, J shed 2 bases, and the junction held 9 bases outside the gene matches. The CDR3 DNA follows: TGCGCCAGCCACCCGGGGGGGCAGCTCACAGATACGCAGTATTTT. The encoded protein is CASHPGGQLTDTQYF.

This clonotype has more than one count but fewer than ten. V usage is TRBV11-2 and J usage is TRBJ1-2, with D unclear. Germline values: CDR1 SGHAT, CDR2 FQNNGV. The CDR3 covers 13 residues. V gave up 6 bases and J gave up 8 bases, with 16 bases separating them. CDR3 sequence (DNA): TGTGCCAGCAGTAATATAGCGACCCAGGGCTACACCTTC. Encoded protein: CASSNIATQGYTF.

The chain is built from TRBV12-3 or TRBV12-4 and TRBJ1-3, with TRBD1 matching 9 bases. The J segment lost 0 bases and the V segment lost 5 bases, leaving 5 bases of the junction unmatched. The CDR3 sequence is 16 residues long. CDR3 DNA sequence: TGTGCCAGCAGTATCGACAGGGGGGCCTCTGGAAACACCATATATTTT. Amino acid sequence: CASSIDRGASGNTIYF.